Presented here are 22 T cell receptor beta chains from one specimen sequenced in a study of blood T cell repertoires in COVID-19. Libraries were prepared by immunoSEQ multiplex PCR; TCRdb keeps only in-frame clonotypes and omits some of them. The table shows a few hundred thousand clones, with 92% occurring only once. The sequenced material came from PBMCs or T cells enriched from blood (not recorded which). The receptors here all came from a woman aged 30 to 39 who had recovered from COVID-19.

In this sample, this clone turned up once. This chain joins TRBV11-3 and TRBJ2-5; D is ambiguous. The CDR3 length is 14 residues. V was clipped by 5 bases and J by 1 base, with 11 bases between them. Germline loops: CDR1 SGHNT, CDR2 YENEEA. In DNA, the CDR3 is TGTGCCAGCAGCCCCCCCGAGATCCAAGAGACCCAGTACTTC. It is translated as CASSPPEIQETQYF.

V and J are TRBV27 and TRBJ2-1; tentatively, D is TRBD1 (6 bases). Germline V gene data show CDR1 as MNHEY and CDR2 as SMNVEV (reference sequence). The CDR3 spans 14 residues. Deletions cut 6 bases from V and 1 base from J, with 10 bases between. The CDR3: CASSLQGSYNEQFF. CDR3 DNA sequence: TGTGCCAGCAGCCTACAGGGTTCCTACAATGAGCAGTTCTTC.

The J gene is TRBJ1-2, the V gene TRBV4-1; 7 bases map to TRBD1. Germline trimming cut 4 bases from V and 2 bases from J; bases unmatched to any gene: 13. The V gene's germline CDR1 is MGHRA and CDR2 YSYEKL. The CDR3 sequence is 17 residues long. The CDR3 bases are TGCGCCAGCAGCCCGACCTTTGGGGGACAGATAAACTATGGCTACACCTTC. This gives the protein CASSPTFGGQINYGYTF.

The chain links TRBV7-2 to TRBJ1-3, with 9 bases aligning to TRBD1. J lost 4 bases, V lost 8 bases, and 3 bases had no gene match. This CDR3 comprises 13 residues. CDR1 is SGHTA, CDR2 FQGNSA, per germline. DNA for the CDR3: TGTGCCAGCGGGACAGGGCGCGGAAACACCATATATTTT. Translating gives CASGTGRGNTIYF.

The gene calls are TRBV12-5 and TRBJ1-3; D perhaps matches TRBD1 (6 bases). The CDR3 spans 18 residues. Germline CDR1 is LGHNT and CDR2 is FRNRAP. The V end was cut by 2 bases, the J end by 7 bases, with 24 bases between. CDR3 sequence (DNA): TGTGCTAGTGGTTTGTCCCCACAGGGTTTAGGACAAGGGAACACCATATATTTT. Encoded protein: CASGLSPQGLGQGNTIYF.

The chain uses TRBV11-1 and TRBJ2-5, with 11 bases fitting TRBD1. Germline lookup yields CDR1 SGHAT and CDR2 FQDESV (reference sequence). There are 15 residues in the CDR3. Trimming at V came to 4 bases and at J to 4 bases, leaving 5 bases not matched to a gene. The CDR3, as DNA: TGTGCCAGCAGCTCCGGGACAGGGGGAGGAGAGACCCAGTACTTC. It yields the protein CASSSGTGGGETQYF.

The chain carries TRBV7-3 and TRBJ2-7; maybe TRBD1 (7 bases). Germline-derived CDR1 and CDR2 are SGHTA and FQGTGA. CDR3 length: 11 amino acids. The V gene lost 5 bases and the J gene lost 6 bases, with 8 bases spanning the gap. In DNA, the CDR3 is TGTGCCAGCAGCCAGGGGGGCGAGCAGTACTTC. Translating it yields CASSQGGEQYF.

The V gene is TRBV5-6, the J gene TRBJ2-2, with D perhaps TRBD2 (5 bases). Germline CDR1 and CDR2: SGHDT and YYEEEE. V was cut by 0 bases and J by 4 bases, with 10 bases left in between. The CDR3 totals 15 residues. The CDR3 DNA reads TGTGCCAGCAGCTTGGCCGGGATACCCACCGGGGAGCTGTTTTTT. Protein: CASSLAGIPTGELFF.

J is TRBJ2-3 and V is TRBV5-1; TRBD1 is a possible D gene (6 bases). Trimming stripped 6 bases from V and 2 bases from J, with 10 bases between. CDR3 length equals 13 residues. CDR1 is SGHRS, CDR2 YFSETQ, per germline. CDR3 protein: CASKKGDTDTQYF. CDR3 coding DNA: TGCGCCAGCAAAAAGGGGGACACAGATACGCAGTATTTT.

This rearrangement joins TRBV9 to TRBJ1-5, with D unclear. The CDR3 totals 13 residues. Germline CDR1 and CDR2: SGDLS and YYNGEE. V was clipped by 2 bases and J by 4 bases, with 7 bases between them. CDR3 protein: CASSVDWNQPQHF. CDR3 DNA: TGTGCCAGCAGCGTCGACTGGAATCAGCCCCAGCATTTT.

Here the CDR3 DNA reads TGTGCCAGCAGTGAATTTGGGAGCGGGAACACTGAAGCTTTCTTT. Its translation: CASSEFGSGNTEAFF. The chain carries TRBV6-1 and TRBJ1-1; D is unclear. CDR1 is MNHNS, CDR2 SASEGT, per germline. CDR3 length: 15 amino acids. Trimming removed 2 bases at V and 1 base at J, with 11 bases between.

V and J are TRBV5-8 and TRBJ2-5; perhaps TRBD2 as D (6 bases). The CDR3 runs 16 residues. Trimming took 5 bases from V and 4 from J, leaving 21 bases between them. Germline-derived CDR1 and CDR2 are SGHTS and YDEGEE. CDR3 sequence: CASSSPLGGMVETQYF. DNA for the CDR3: TGTGCCAGCAGTTCTCCTTTAGGCGGGATGGTAGAGACCCAGTACTTC. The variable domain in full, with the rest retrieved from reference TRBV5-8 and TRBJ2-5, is EAGVTQSPTHLIKTRGQQATLRCSPISGHTSVYWYQQALGLGLQFLLWYDEGEERNRGNFPPRFSGRQFPNYSSELNVNALELEDSALYLCASSSPLGGMVETQYFGPGTRLLVL.

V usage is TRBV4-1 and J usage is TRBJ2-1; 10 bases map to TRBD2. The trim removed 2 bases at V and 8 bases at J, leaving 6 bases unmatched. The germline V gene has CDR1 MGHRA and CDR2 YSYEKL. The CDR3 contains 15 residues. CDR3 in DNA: TGCGCCAGCAGCCAACTAGCGGGAGCAATCTATGAGCAGTTCTTC. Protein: CASSQLAGAIYEQFF.

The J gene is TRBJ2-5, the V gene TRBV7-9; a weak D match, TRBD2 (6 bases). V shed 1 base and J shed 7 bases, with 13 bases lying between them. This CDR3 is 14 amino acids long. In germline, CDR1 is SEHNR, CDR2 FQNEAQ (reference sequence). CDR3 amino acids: CASSLGGESLTQYF. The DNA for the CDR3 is TGTGCCAGCAGCTTAGGGGGGGAGTCCCTGACCCAGTACTTC. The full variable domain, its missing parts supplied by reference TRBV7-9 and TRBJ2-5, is DTGVSQNPRHKITKRGQNVTFRCDPISEHNRLYWYRQTLGQGPEFLTYFQNEAQLEKSRLLSDRFSAERPKGSFSTLEIQRTEQGDSAMYLCASSLGGESLTQYFGPGTRLLVL.

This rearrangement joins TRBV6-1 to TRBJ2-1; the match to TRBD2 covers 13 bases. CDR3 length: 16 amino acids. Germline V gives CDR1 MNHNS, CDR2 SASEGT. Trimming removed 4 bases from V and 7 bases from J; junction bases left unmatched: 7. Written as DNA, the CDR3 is TGTGCCAGCAGTGCCCGGACTAGCGGGAGTGTAAATGAGCAGTTCTTC. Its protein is CASSARTSGSVNEQFF.

CDR3 residues: CASSPTPGGNTIYF. CDR3 DNA sequence: TGTGCCAGCAGTCCTACTCCAGGGGGCAACACCATATATTTT. The chain joins TRBV27 to TRBJ1-3, with 8 positions matching TRBD1. The V segment lost 5 bases and the J segment 7 bases; nucleotides outside the gene matches: 7. This CDR3 comprises 14 residues. CDR1 MNHEY and CDR2 SMNVEV come from the germline V gene (reference sequence).

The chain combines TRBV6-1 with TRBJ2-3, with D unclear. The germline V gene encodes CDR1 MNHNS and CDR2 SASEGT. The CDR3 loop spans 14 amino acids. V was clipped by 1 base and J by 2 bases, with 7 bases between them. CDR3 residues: CASSEVTNTDTQYF. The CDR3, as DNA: TGTGCCAGCAGTGAAGTGACAAACACAGATACGCAGTATTTT.

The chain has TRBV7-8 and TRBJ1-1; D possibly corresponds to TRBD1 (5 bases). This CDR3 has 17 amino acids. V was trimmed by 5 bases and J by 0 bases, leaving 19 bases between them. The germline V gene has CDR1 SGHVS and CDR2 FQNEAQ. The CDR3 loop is CASSAQGALILNTEAFF. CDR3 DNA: TGTGCCAGCAGCGCCCAGGGCGCCCTTATTCTGAACACTGAAGCTTTCTTT.

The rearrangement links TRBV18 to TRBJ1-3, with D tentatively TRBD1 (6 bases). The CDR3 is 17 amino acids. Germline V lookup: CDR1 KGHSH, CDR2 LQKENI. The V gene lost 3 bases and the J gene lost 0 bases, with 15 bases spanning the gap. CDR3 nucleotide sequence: TGTGCCAGCTCACCGACAGCGACAGGTTCCTCTGGAAACACCATATATTTT. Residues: CASSPTATGSSGNTIYF.

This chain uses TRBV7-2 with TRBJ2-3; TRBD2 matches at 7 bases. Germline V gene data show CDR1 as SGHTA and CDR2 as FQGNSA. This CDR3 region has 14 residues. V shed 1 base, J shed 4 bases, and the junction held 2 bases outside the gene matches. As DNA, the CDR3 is TGTGCCAGCAGCTTAGGGACTAGTGCAGATACGCAGTATTTT. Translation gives CASSLGTSADTQYF.

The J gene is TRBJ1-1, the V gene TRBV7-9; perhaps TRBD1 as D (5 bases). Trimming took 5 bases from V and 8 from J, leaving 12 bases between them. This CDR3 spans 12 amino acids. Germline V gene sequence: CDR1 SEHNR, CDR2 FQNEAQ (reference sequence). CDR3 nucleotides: TGTGCCAGCAGCGAGACCCACAGGGAAGCTTTCTTT. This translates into CASSETHREAFF.

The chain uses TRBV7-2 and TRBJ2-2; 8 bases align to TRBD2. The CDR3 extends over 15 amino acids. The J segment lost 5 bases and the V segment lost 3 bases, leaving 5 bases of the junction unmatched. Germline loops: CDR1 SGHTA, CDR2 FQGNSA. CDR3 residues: CASSFGGGRTGELFF. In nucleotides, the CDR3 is TGTGCCAGCAGCTTCGGGGGGGGCCGTACCGGGGAGCTGTTTTTT.